This T cell receptor beta chain was identified during a study of neurological immune-mediated disorders. Whole-study findings and limits: In HTLV-1-associated myelopathy, TCR clonal expansion was greatest, and in multiple sclerosis it was least, below healthy controls. Expanded clones shared no identical CDR3 amino acid sequences across subjects, which suggested private TCR-beta repertoires in all groups.

5'RACE with 10-nucleotide random UMIs generated the cDNA. TCRdb re-derived calls from the 5' RACE reads in MiXCR, one entry per CDR3 protein. The sample lists tens of thousands of distinct CDR3 sequences; 12% to 15% were seen once. The CDR3 length is 15 residues. Trimming removed 7 bases at V and 1 base at J, with 16 bases between. As for this clonotype: No antigen is known for it.

Sequencing was carried out using PBMCs. The source of this sequence is a woman aged 50 to 60 in good health. V is TRBV12-3 or TRBV12-4 and J is TRBJ2-5; D is unclear. The CDR3 region is CASTRHWVFQETQYF. The DNA of the CDR3 is TGTGCCAGCACCAGGCACTGGGTTTTCCAAGAGACCCAGTACTTC.